The source of this T cell receptor beta chain is a study of vaccination and CD4 T cells after COVID-19. The study's findings and limits: Convalescent patients gained a median approximately 89% of their reactive clones only post-vaccination.

As for this clonotype: Its antigen is unidentified.

The Oncomine TCR Beta short-read assay sequenced DNA from cultured CD4+ T cells. TCRdb processed the PCR reads anew with MiXCR; each CDR3 protein has one entry. The sample consists of around 23,000 distinct CDR3 sequences, roughly two fifths of them appearing once. Time point given: late sampling 161 to 241 days after vaccination in a few convalescent patients. Regarding treatment: roughly 10-day PBMC culture with coronavirus spike peptide pools or control peptides (ViraFEST assay). ViraFEST used peptide pools to expand antigen-specific T cells before TCR sequencing. The CDR3 spans 14 residues. Germline-derived CDR1 and CDR2 are SGHTA and FQGNSA. Trimming pared 1 base from V and 10 bases from J, leaving 14 bases between.

This TCR was sampled from a human donor who had recovered from COVID-19. The sequences come from CD4+ T cells from blood, cultured in vitro, collected about 7 months after SARS-CoV-2 vaccination. This rearrangement joins TRBV7-2 to TRBJ2-1; D unresolved. CDR3 sequence: CASSLEARTLEQFF. CDR3 sequence (DNA): TGTGCCAGCAGCTTAGAGGCGCGGACGTTGGAGCAGTTCTTC. Using reference TRBV7-2 and TRBJ2-1 for the parts outside the CDR3, the full variable domain is GAGVSQSPSNKVTEKGKDVELRCDPISGHTALYWYRQSLGQGLEFLIYFQGNSAPDKSGLPSDRFSAERTGGSVSTLTIQRTQQEDSAVYLCASSLEARTLEQFFGPGTRLTVL.